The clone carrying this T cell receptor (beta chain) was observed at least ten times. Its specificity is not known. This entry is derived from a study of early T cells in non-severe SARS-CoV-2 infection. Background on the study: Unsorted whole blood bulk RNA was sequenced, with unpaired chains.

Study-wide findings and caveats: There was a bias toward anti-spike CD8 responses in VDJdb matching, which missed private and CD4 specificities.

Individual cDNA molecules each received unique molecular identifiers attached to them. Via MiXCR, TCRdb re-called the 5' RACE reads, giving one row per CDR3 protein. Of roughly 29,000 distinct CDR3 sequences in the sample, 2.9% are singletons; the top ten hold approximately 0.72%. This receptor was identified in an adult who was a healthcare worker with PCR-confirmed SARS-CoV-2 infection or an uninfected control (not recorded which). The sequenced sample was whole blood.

The CDR3 region is CSVAPSTNEQFF. The DNA for the CDR3 is TGCAGCGTTGCCCCCAGCACTAATGAGCAGTTCTTC. The chain joins TRBV29-1 to TRBJ2-1, with D unresolved. Germline V gene sequence: CDR1 SQVTM, CDR2 ANQGSEA. CDR3 length: 12 amino acids. Trimming took 4 bases from V and 7 from J, leaving 11 bases between them.